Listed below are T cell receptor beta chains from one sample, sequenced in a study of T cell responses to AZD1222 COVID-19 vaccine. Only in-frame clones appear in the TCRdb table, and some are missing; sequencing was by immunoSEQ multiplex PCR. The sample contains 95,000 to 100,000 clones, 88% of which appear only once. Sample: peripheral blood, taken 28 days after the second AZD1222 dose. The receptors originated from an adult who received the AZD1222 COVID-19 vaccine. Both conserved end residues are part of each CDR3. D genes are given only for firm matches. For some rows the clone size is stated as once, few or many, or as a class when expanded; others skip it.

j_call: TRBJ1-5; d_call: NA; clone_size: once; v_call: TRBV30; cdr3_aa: CAWSRALDQPQHF; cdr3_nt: TGTGCCTGGAGTCGAGCACTAGATCAGCCCCAGCATTTT
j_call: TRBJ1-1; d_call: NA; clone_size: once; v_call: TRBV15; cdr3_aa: CATSRDFTKNTEAFF; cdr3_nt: TGTGCCACCAGCAGAGATTTTACGAAGAACACTGAAGCTTTCTTT
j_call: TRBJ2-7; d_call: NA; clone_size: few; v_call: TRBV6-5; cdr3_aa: CASSYFRREAHEQYF; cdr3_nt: TGTGCCAGCAGTTACTTTCGCAGGGAGGCCCACGAGCAGTACTTC
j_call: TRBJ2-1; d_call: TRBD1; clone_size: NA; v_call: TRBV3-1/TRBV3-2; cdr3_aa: CASSQGLGQGRSNEQFF; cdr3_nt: TGTGCCAGCAGCCAAGGCCTAGGACAGGGGAGATCCAATGAGCAGTTCTTC
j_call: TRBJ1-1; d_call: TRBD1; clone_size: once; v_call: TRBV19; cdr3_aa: CATSLQGADTEAFF; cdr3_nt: TGTGCCACCTCTCTACAGGGGGCAGACACTGAAGCTTTCTTT
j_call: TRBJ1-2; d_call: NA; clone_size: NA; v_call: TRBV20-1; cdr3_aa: CSAGVVYGYTF; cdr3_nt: TGCAGTGCCGGGGTTGTCTATGGCTACACCTTC
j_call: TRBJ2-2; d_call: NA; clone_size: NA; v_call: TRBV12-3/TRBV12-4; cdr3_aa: CASKFDTGELFF; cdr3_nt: TGTGCCAGCAAGTTTGACACCGGGGAGCTGTTTTTT
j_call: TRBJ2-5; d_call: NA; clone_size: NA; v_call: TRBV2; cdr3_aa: CASSEDSQETQYF; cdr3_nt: TGTGCCAGCAGTGAAGACAGCCAAGAGACCCAGTACTTC
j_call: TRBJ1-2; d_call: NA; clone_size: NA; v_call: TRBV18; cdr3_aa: CASSPPSGDGYTF; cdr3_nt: TGTGCCAGCTCACCACCGTCGGGGGACGGCTACACCTTC
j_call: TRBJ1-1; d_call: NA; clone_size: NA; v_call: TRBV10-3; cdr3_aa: CAIRPEGRDTEAFF; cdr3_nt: TGTGCCATCAGGCCAGAAGGGAGGGACACTGAAGCTTTCTTT
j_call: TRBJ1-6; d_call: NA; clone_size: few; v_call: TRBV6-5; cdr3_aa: CASTETGLGSPLHF; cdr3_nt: TGTGCCAGCACCGAGACAGGTCTAGGTTCACCCCTCCACTTT
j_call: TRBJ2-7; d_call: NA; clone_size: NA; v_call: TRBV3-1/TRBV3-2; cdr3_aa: CASSRPRTASYEQYF; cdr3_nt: TGTGCCAGCAGCCGTCCGAGAACCGCGTCCTACGAGCAGTACTTC
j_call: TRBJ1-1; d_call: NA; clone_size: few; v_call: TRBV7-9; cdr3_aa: CASSLRQMNTEAFF; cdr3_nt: TGTGCCAGCAGCTTACGACAGATGAACACTGAAGCTTTCTTT
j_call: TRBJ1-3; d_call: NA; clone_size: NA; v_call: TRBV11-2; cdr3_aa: CASSGGALHSSGNTIYF; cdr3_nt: TGTGCCAGCAGCGGGGGCGCTCTACACTCCTCTGGAAACACCATATATTTT
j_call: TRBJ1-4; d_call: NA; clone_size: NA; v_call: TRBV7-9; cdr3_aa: CASSPLMQGSNEKLFF; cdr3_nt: TGTGCCAGCAGCCCACTAATGCAGGGGAGTAATGAAAAACTGTTTTTT
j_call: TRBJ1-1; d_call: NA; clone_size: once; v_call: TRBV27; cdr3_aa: CASSFTGRGDSTEAFF; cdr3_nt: TGTGCCAGCAGTTTTACGGGGCGGGGAGATAGCACTGAAGCTTTCTTT
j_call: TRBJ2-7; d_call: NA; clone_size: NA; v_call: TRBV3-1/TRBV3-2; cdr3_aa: CASSQVGGRFSYEQYF; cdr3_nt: TGTGCCAGCAGCCAAGTTGGCGGTCGCTTCTCCTACGAGCAGTACTTC
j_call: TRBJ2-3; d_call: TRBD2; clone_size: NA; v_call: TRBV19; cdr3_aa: CASRLTSGSTDTQYF; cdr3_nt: TGTGCCAGTAGGCTGACTAGCGGGAGTACAGATACGCAGTATTTT
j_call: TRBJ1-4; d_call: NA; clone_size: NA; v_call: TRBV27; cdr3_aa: CASSLLRGSEKLFF; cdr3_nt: TGTGCCAGCAGTCTCCTGAGGGGGAGTGAAAAACTGTTTTTT
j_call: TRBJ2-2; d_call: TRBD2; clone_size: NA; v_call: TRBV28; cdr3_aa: CASSFIAGDGSGELFF; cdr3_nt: TGTGCCAGCAGTTTCATAGCGGGAGATGGGTCCGGGGAGCTGTTTTTT
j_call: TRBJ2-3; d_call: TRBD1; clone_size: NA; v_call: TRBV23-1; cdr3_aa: CASSQPYRGQGTDTQYF; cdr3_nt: TGCGCCAGCAGTCAACCCTACAGGGGGCAAGGCACAGATACGCAGTATTTT
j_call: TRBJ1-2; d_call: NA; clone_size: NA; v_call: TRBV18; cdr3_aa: CASSPDYGQSYGYTF; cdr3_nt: TGTGCCAGCTCACCAGATTACGGACAGTCCTATGGCTACACCTTC